This record covers a single TCR beta chain. Antigen specificity is unknown. These data come from a study of shared clonotypes between healthy human individuals. The wider study: CD4 naive and memory got three plates each, CD8 naive two, CD8 memory one. General study points: Read depth was anticipated to influence clonotype sharing among donors. Naive subsets generally exceeded memory subsets in estimated richness.

The germline V gene encodes CDR1 SEHNR and CDR2 FQNEAQ (reference sequence). The CDR3 consists of 15 residues. Deletions cut 7 bases from V and 5 bases from J, with 19 bases between. A deep-level run was used for the assay. Sequencing used immunoSEQ multiplex PCR; TCRdb keeps in-frame clones, though not all of them. The sample yields around 550,000 clones, 90% to 96% seen once. This chain uses TRBV7-9 with TRBJ2-3; D perhaps matches TRBD1 (6 bases). This TCR was recovered from a woman under 40 in good health. The sequencing input was naive CD4+ T cells sorted from blood. Subset defined: CD45RA+ positively selected. This CDR3 reads CASTSTGIDRDTQYF. In DNA form, the CDR3 reads TGTGCCAGCACGAGCACAGGGATCGATCGAGATACGCAGTATTTT.